This TCR beta chain derives from a study of blood T cell repertoires in COVID-19. The method was immunoSEQ multiplex PCR; TCRdb's version includes in-frame clones alone and lacks a portion of them. This table holds hundreds of thousands of clones, about 80% found once. The CDR3 has 12 amino acids. J was trimmed by 8 bases and V by 7 bases; bases with no gene match: 6. Sequenced sample: peripheral blood. This sequence originates from a woman older than 75 with acute or convalescent COVID-19. The V call is TRBV12-3 or TRBV12-4, the J call TRBJ1-2; 8 nucleotides line up with TRBD1. CDR3 bases: TGTGCCAGCAATGGACAGGGTGGCGGCTACACCTTC. The encoded protein is CASNGQGGGYTF.